This entry features one T cell receptor (beta chain) sequence. The antigen this receptor binds is unknown. Nothing much larger sits one base from this clone, and base qualities are not available. After removal of 4 bases from V and 7 bases from J, the junction retains 8 bases not matched to a gene. From the cysteine up to the phenylalanine, the CDR3 has a length of 15 residues. The CDR3 DNA has 45 bases and is translated from base 1. CDR1 is given as SEHNR and CDR2 as FQNEAQ, both from the germline V gene (reference sequence). These data come from a study of technical replicates of blood from a handful of donors (dated by TCRdb to about 2017). Library preparation was by the immunoSEQ multiplex PCR assay. As stored in TCRdb, this immuneACCESS dataset retains in-frame rearrangements with V and J assigned. A fraction of the clones does not appear; measured against another copy, unresolved V genes explain less than half of the discrepancy, and the remainder lacks a known reason. The table for this sample lists some 80,000 clones; approximately 96% of them were counted only once. Of the sample, under 0.4% falls within the top ten clones.

The sequencing input was T cells isolated from PBMCs. The receptor was derived from a human donor in good health. In this chain, TRBV7-9 is recombined with TRBJ2-2; 8 bases in the junction line up with TRBD2. The CDR3 region has the sequence CASSSVSGSVGELFF. The DNA sequence is as follows: TGTGCCAGCAGCTCAGTAAGCGGGAGCGTCGGGGAGCTGTTTTTT.